These 11 T cell receptor beta chains share one sample of origin, sequenced in a study of T cell responses to AZD1222 COVID-19 vaccine. The method was immunoSEQ multiplex PCR; TCRdb's version includes in-frame clones alone and lacks a portion of them. The sample yields more than 100,000 clones, roughly 84% seen once. The material sequenced was peripheral blood, taken on day 0 of AZD1222 vaccination. The receptors were sampled from an adult in good health.

The rearrangement links TRBV9 to TRBJ2-5, with D uncertain. Between the trimmed V and J ends, which lost 3 bases and 10 bases, there was a span of 16 bases. Germline CDR1 reads SGDLS; CDR2 reads YYNGEE. The CDR3 extends over 13 amino acids. CDR3 DNA sequence: TGTGCCAGCAGCGCGGACCACCGCGGAGTCCAGTACTTC. It codes for CASSADHRGVQYF.

This rearrangement joins TRBV2 to TRBJ1-1; D is ambiguous. Germline loops: CDR1 SNHLY, CDR2 FYNNEI. Between the trimmed V and J ends, which lost 4 bases and 7 bases, there was a span of 4 bases. The CDR3 covers 10 residues. The CDR3 coding sequence is TGTGCCAGCAGTGGAGTTGAAGCTTTCTTT. This sequence encodes CASSGVEAFF.

This rearrangement joins TRBV4-2 to TRBJ1-4; D gene unclear. The CDR3 is 16 residues long. Deletions cut 4 bases from V and 8 bases from J, with 20 bases between. Germline V gives CDR1 LGHNA, CDR2 YNFKEQ. The CDR3 is CASSRPQYAQDEKLFF. The CDR3, as DNA: TGTGCCAGCAGCCGTCCGCAGTACGCCCAGGACGAAAAACTGTTTTTT.

The chain couples TRBV19 to TRBJ1-1; tentatively, D is TRBD1 (6 bases). CDR3 size: 14 residues. V gave up 7 bases and J gave up 5 bases, with 17 bases separating them. Germline assignment: CDR1 LNHDA and CDR2 SQIVND (reference sequence). The CDR3 DNA sequence: TGTGCCAGTAAAGGGGGTGGGTCGGGGACTGAAGCTTTCTTT. This translates into CASKGGGSGTEAFF.

This clone turned up a few times. The chain recombines TRBV24-1 with TRBJ1-2; TRBD1 agrees at 7 bases. The CDR3 covers 13 residues. V lost 4 bases and J lost 3; bases outside the gene matches: 1. Germline V gene sequence: CDR1 KGHDR, CDR2 SFDVKD. CDR3 loop: CATSEGTDYGYTF. The CDR3 coding sequence is TGTGCCACCAGTGAAGGGACAGACTATGGCTACACCTTC.

This clone came up many times. Other DNA sequences within the sample encode an identical CDR3. This chain uses TRBV6-4 with TRBJ2-2, with 8 bases aligning to TRBD1. The V gene's germline CDR1 is MRHNA and CDR2 SNTAGT. There are 14 residues in the CDR3. The junction had 1 base not matched to a gene; V was cut back by 4 bases and J by 3 bases. The CDR3 DNA reads TGTGCCAGCAGTGTGACAGGGGACACCGGGGAGCTGTTTTTT. Translating it yields CASSVTGDTGELFF.

The chain couples TRBV12-5 to TRBJ1-2; D call uncertain. There are 16 residues in the CDR3. The V end lost 6 bases, the J end lost 4 bases, and 21 bases lay between the germline ends. Germline CDR1 and CDR2: LGHNT and FRNRAP. CDR3 region: CASGPQTPVGSYGYTF. The CDR3 nucleotides are TGTGCTAGTGGCCCACAAACGCCCGTCGGTAGCTATGGCTACACCTTC.

There are a few counts of this clone. This chain uses TRBV7-8 with TRBJ1-1; a possible D gene is TRBD1 (6 bases). With 5 bases removed from V and 5 bases from J, the gap between germline ends came to 15 bases. This CDR3 contains 14 residues. Germline-derived CDR1 and CDR2 are SGHVS and FQNEAQ. Here the CDR3 DNA reads TGTGCCAGCAGCGACAGGTTGTGGGGGACTGAAGCTTTCTTT. Translation: CASSDRLWGTEAFF.

The chain has TRBV2 and TRBJ2-7; 7 bases fit TRBD1. Per the germline V gene, CDR1 is SNHLY and CDR2 is FYNNEI. J lost 2 bases, V lost 4 bases, and 8 bases had no gene match. CDR3 size: 15 residues. The CDR3 DNA is TGTGCCAGCAGTGGGCCGTGGACAGGAGCCTACGAGCAGTACTTC. Protein product: CASSGPWTGAYEQYF.

The chain employs TRBV5-1 and TRBJ1-5, with 7 bases matching TRBD1. Germline-derived CDR1 and CDR2 are SGHRS and YFSETQ. Trimming cost V 0 bases and J 3 bases; bases outside gene matches: 6. The CDR3 sequence is 16 residues long. The CDR3 bases are TGCGCCAGCAGCTTGGGTTACGACAGGGCCAATCAGCCCCAGCATTTT. It specifies CASSLGYDRANQPQHF.

This clone was seen only a few times. The chain is built from TRBV5-5 and TRBJ1-5; 9 positions agree with TRBD1. The CDR3 runs 18 residues. V trimming: 0 bases; J trimming: 0 bases; junction bases outside the gene matches: 7. Germline V gene data show CDR1 as SGHKS and CDR2 as YYEKEE (reference sequence). CDR3 nucleotide sequence: TGTGCCAGCAGCTTGGATAGGGGACAGGGTTTTAGCAATCAGCCCCAGCATTTT. This translates into CASSLDRGQGFSNQPQHF.